This entry concerns a single T cell receptor beta chain. In germline, CDR1 is MDHEN, CDR2 SYDVKM. With 7 bases removed from V and 0 bases from J, the gap between germline ends came to 16 bases. The CDR3 has 15 residues. The entry originates in a study of shared clonotypes between healthy human individuals. The protocol was immunoSEQ multiplex PCR, while the TCRdb copy is restricted to in-frame clones and leaves out a portion. The sample lists millions of clones; roughly 93% were seen once. Specimen: naive CD4+ T cells from PBMCs. Stated subset: CD45RA+ positively selected. The genes are TRBV28 and TRBJ2-7, with D possibly matching TRBD2 (6 bases). This receptor was taken from a man younger than 35 in good health. Some clones in this sample may be carry-over from other donors' samples. CDR3 amino acids: CASKEGSAFSYEQYF. CDR3 DNA: TGTGCCAGCAAGGAGGGTTCGGCTTTCTCCTACGAGCAGTACTTC.